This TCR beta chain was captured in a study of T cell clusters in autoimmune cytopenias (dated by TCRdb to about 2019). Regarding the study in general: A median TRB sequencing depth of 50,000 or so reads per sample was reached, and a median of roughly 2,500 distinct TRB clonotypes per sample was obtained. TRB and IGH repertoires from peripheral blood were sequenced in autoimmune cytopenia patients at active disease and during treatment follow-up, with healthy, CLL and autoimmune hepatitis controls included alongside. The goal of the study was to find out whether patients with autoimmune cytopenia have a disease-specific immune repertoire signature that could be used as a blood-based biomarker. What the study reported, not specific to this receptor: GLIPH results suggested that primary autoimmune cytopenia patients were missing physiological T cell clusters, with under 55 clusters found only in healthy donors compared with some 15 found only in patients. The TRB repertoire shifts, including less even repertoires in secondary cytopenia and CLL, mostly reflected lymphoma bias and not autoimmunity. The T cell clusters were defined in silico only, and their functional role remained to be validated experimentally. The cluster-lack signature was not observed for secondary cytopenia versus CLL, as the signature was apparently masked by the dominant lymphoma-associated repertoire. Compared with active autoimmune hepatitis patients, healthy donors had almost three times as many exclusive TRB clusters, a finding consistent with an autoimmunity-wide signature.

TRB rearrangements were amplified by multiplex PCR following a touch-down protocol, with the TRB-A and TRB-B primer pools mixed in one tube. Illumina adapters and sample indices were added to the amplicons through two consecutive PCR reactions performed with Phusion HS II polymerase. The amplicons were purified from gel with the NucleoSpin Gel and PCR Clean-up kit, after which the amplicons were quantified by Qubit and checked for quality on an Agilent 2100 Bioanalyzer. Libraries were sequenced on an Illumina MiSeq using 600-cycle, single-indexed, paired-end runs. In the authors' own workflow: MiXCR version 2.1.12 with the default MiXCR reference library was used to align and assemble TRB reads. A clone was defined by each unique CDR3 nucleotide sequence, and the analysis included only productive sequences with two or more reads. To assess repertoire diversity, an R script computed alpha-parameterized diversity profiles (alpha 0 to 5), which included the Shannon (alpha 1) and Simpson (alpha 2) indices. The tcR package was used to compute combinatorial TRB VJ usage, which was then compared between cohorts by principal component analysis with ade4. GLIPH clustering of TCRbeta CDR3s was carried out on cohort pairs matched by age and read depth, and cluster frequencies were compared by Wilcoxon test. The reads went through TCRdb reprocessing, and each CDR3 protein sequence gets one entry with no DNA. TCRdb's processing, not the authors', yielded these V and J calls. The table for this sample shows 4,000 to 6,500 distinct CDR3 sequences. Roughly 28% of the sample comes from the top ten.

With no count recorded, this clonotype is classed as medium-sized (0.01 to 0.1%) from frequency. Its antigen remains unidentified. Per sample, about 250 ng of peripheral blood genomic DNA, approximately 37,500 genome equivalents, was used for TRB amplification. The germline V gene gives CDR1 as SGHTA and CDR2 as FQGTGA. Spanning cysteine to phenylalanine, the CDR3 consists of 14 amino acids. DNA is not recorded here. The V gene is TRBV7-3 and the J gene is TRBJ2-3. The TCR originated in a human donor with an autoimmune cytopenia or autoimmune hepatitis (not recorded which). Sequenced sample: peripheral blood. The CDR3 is CASSLTPGTDTQYF.